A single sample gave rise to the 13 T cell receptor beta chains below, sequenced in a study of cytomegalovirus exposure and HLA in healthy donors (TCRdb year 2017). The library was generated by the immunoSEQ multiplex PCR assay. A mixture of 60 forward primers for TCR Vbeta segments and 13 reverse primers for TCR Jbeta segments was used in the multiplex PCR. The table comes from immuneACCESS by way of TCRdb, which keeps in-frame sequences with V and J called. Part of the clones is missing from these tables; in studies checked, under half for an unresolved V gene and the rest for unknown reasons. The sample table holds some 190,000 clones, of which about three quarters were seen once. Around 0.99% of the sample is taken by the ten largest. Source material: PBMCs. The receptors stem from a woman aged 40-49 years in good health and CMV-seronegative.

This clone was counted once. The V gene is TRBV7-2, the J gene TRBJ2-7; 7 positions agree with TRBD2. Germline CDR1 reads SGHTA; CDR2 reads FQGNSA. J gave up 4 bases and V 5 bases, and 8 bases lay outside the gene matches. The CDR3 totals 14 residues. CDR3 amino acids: CASSPNSGIYEQYF. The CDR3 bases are TGTGCCAGCAGCCCAAACAGCGGGATATACGAGCAGTACTTC. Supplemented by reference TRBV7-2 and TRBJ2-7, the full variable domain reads GAGVSQSPSNKVTEKGKDVELRCDPISGHTALYWYRQSLGQGLEFLIYFQGNSAPDKSGLPSDRFSAERTGGSVSTLTIQRTQQEDSAVYLCASSPNSGIYEQYFGPGTRLTVT.

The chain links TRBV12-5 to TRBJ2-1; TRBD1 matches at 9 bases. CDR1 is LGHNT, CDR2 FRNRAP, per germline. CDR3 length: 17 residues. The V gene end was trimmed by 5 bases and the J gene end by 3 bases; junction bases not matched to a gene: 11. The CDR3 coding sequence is TGTGCTAGTGGTCCATCGGACAGGGGAGTTTTCTACAATGAGCAGTTCTTC. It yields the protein CASGPSDRGVFYNEQFF.

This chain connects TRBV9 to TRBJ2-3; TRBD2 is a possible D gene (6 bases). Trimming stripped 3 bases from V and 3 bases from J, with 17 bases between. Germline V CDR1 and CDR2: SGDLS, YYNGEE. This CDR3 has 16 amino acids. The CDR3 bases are TGTGCCAGCAGCGGAGGCCCGGGGGAAAGGACAGATACGCAGTATTTT. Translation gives CASSGGPGERTDTQYF.

CDR3 DNA sequence: TGTGCCAGCAGCTCCCCCTTGGGACTAGCGGAGAGGGCGTGGACCGGGGAGCTGTTTTTT. Protein: CASSSPLGLAERAWTGELFF. V is TRBV7-8 and J is TRBJ2-2; 11 bases line up with TRBD2. Germline trimming cut 4 bases from V and 5 bases from J; bases unmatched to any gene: 18. Germline CDR1 reads SGHVS; CDR2 reads FQNEAQ. The CDR3 totals 20 residues. Supplemented by reference TRBV7-8 and TRBJ2-2, the full variable domain reads GAGVSQSPRYKVAKRGQDVALRCDPISGHVSLFWYQQALGQGPEFLTYFQNEAQLDKSGLPSDRFFAERPEGSVSTLKIQRTQQEDSAVYLCASSSPLGLAERAWTGELFFGEGSRLTVL.

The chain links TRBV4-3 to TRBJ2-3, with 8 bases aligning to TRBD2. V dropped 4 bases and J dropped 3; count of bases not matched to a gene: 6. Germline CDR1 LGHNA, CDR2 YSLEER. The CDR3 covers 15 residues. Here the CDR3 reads CASSLWTGGTDTQYF. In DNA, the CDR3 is TGCGCCAGCAGCCTGTGGACGGGAGGGACAGATACGCAGTATTTT.

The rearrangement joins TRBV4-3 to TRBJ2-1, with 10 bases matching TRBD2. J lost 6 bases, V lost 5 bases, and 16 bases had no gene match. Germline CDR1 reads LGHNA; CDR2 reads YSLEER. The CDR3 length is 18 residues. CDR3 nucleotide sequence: TGCGCCAGCAGCTGGGAACTAGCGGGATCCACCGAGGGCAATGAGCAGTTCTTC. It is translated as CASSWELAGSTEGNEQFF.

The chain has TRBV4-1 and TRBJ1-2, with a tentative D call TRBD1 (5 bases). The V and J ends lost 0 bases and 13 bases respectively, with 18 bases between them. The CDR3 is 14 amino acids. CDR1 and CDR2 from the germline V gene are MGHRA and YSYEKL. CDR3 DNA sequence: TGCGCCAGCAGCCAAGATCTGGCAGGGCCAGTATCCACCTTC. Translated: CASSQDLAGPVSTF.

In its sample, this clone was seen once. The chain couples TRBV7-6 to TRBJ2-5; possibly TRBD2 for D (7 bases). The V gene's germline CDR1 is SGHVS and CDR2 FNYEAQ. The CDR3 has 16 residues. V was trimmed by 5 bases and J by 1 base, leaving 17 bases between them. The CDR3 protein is CASSQRGASGQETQYF. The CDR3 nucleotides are TGTGCCAGCAGCCAAAGGGGGGCTAGCGGCCAAGAGACCCAGTACTTC.

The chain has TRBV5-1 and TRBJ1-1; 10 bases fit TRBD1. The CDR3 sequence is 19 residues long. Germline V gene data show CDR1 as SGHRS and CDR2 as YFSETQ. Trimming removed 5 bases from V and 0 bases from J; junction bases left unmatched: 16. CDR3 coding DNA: TGCGCCAGCAGGACCGGGACAGGGGCATCCCAAAGGCTGAACACTGAAGCTTTCTTT. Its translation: CASRTGTGASQRLNTEAFF.

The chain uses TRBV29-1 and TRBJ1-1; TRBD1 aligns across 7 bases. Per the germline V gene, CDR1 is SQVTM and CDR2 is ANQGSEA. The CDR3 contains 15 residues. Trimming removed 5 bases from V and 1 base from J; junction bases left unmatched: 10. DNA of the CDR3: TGCAGCGTTAGGGGAAACGACAGGGAGAACACTGAAGCTTTCTTT. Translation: CSVRGNDRENTEAFF.

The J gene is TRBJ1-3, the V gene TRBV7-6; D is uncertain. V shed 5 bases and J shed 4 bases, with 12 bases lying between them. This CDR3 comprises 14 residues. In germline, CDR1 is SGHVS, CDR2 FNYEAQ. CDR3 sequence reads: CASSRSGTGNTIYF. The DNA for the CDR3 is TGTGCCAGCAGCCGGTCGGGTACCGGAAACACCATATATTTT. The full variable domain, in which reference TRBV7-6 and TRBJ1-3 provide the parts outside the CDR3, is GAGVSQSPRYKVTKRGQDVALRCDPISGHVSLYWYRQALGQGPEFLTYFNYEAQQDKSGLPNDRFSAERPEGSISTLTIQRTEQRDSAMYRCASSRSGTGNTIYFGEGSWLTVV.

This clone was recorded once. The CDR3 nucleotides read TGTGCCAGCAGAGACGGGCGGGGAGCAAACATTCAGTACTTC. It translates to CASRDGRGANIQYF. The V gene is TRBV14, the J gene TRBJ2-4, with D possibly matching TRBD2 (6 bases). Trimming cost V 6 bases and J 6 bases, with 15 bases left between them. Per the germline V gene, CDR1 is SGHDN and CDR2 is FVKESK. The CDR3 length is 14 residues.

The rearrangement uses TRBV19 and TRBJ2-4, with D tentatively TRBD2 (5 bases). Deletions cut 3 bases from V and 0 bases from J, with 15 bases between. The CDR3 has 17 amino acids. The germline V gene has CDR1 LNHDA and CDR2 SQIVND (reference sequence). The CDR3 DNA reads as TGTGCCAGTAGTATCGGATTCACGGGAATAGCCAAAAACATTCAGTACTTC. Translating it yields CASSIGFTGIAKNIQYF.